One T cell receptor (beta chain) is described in this entry. The data belong to a study of blood T cell repertoires in COVID-19. Overall study context: T cells, B-cell-depleted T cells, or PBMCs supplied cDNA or gDNA.

Per the authors' pipeline: Estimated nucleated cell counts came from reference gene primer amplification. Generated by immunoSEQ multiplex PCR, the TCRdb table keeps only in-frame clones and is missing some. The V and J calls and clone size are taken from that table; D and trimming were inferred from the DNA. The data contain approximately 26,000 clones, nearly 90% of them singletons. The CDR3 has 15 residues. The germline V and J ends were trimmed by 6 bases and 0 bases, with 16 bases remaining between them. Germline V gives CDR1 SQVTM, CDR2 ANQGSEA. Sequencing was carried out using peripheral blood. The genes are TRBV29-1 and TRBJ2-3; D is perhaps TRBD1 (6 bases). The sequence was obtained from a woman in her sixties or seventies with active COVID-19. The CDR3 protein is CSVQKQGRSTDTQYF. DNA for the CDR3: TGCAGCGTACAAAAACAGGGCCGAAGCACAGATACGCAGTATTTT.